The next 30 T cell receptor beta chains were all read from a single sample in a study of shared clonotypes between healthy human individuals. TCRdb's copy holds only in-frame clones and misses some; the assay was immunoSEQ multiplex PCR. The data hold roughly 500,000 clones, with roughly 78% observed a single time. Specimen: PBMCs. The source is a woman aged 40 to 49 in good health. Some clones in this sample may be carry-over from other donors' samples.

This clone was seen a handful of times. The chain has TRBV10-3 and TRBJ1-1; D not certain. The CDR3 runs 12 residues. The V end was cut by 6 bases, the J end by 3 bases, with 8 bases between. Germline V gene sequence: CDR1 ENHRY, CDR2 SYGVKD. The CDR3, as DNA: TGTGCCATCAGAGGGTTCTACACTGAAGCTTTCTTT. Translated: CAIRGFYTEAFF.

The genes are TRBV7-9 and TRBJ1-5, with D possibly TRBD1 on 6 matching bases. Per germline, CDR1 SEHNR and CDR2 FQNEAQ (reference sequence). This CDR3 region has 18 residues. Trimming pared 5 bases from V and 0 bases from J, leaving 20 bases between. CDR3 coding DNA: TGTGCCAGCAGCACCACAGGGACGGTAGACAATAGCAATCAGCCCCAGCATTTT. Its translation is CASSTTGTVDNSNQPQHF.

The chain combines TRBV11-3 with TRBJ2-7; 9 bases are shared with TRBD1. Unmatched junction bases numbered 3, after V lost 1 base and J lost 5 bases. The CDR3 runs 14 residues. The germline V gene has CDR1 SGHNT and CDR2 YENEEA. CDR3 nucleotides: TGTGCCAGCAGCTTAGCCGGGACAGGGAACGAGCAGTACTTC. It translates to CASSLAGTGNEQYF.

The chain has TRBV28 and TRBJ2-1; D not resolved. The V end lost 7 bases, the J end lost 7 bases, and 11 bases lay between the germline ends. The CDR3 has 12 amino acids. Germline V CDR1 and CDR2: MDHEN, SYDVKM. The CDR3 region has the DNA TGTGCCAGCATGCAGGCCCCTAATGAGCAGTTCTTC. Protein: CASMQAPNEQFF. Combining the CDR3 with reference TRBV28 and TRBJ2-1 gives the whole variable domain DVKVTQSSRYLVKRTGEKVFLECVQDMDHENMFWYRQDPGLGLRLIYFSYDVKMKEKGDIPEGYSVSREKKERFSLILESASTNQTSMYLCASMQAPNEQFFGPGTRLTVL.

CDR3 protein: CASSLFPSANTGELFF. CDR3 coding DNA: TGTGCCAGCAGCTTATTTCCTAGCGCGAACACCGGGGAGCTGTTTTTT. The V call is TRBV7-2, the J call TRBJ2-2, with D possibly TRBD2 on 6 matching bases. Trimming removed 2 bases at V and 0 bases at J, with 10 bases between. Germline V gene lookup returns CDR1 SGHTA and CDR2 FQGNSA. The CDR3 runs to 16 residues.

The V and J genes are TRBV28 and TRBJ2-3, with D possibly being TRBD1 (6 bases). The length of the CDR3 is 13 residues. The V gene's germline CDR1 is MDHEN and CDR2 SYDVKM. V lost 10 bases, J lost 3 bases, and 14 bases lay in between. The CDR3 is CATLGGWTDTQYF. DNA of the CDR3: TGTGCCACCCTAGGGGGTTGGACAGATACGCAGTATTTT.

The genes are TRBV21-1 and TRBJ1-4. TRBV21-1 is reported as a pseudogene. This CDR3 is built from 19 residues. This CDR3 is CASSKVWRKPNGDNEKLFF. The CDR3 bases are TGTGCCAGCAGCAAAGTTTGGCGGAAACCTAACGGGGATAATGAAAAACTGTTTTTT.

As concerns this clone: At the DNA level, this CDR3 is encoded by other sequences in the same sample as well. V is TRBV27 and J is TRBJ2-3; D not certain. V dropped 4 bases and J dropped 2 bases, with 10 bases sitting between them. The CDR3 consists of 14 residues. The germline CDR1 and CDR2 sequences are MNHEY and SMNVEV (reference sequence). Here the CDR3 reads CASSSSGHTDTQYF. CDR3 DNA sequence: TGTGCCAGCAGTTCGTCCGGTCACACAGATACGCAGTATTTT.

V and J are TRBV7-2 and TRBJ2-1; 9 bases fit TRBD2. This CDR3 spans 16 amino acids. CDR1 and CDR2 from the germline V gene are SGHTA and FQGNSA. V gave up 1 base and J gave up 3 bases; unmatched junction bases: 4. CDR3 protein: CASSLGAGGSYNEQFF. The CDR3 DNA sequence: TGTGCCAGCAGCTTAGGGGCGGGAGGGAGCTACAATGAGCAGTTCTTC.

The chain uses TRBV19 and TRBJ2-2, with 8 bases aligning to TRBD1. The ends lost 7 bases at V and 7 bases at J; junction bases unmatched: 8. Germline V CDR1 and CDR2: LNHDA, SQIVND (reference sequence). The length of the CDR3 is 14 residues. This CDR3 is CASTRQGTGGELFF. The CDR3 bases are TGTGCCAGTACCCGACAGGGGACGGGCGGGGAGCTGTTTTTT.

Points on this clone: Other DNA sequences within the sample encode an identical CDR3. The genes are TRBV7-2 and TRBJ2-5, with 12 bases aligning to TRBD2. The CDR3 sequence is 16 residues long. Germline lookup yields CDR1 SGHTA and CDR2 FQGNSA. V lost 5 bases and J lost 1; bases outside the gene matches: 5. The CDR3 DNA reads as TGTGCCAGCAGCCTCGGACTAGCGGGGTCCCAAGAGACCCAGTACTTC. Protein product: CASSLGLAGSQETQYF.

This clone appeared a few times. The J gene is TRBJ1-3, the V gene TRBV10-3; D not resolved. The CDR3 totals 15 residues. The germline V gene encodes CDR1 ENHRY and CDR2 SYGVKD. V lost 11 bases and J lost 0, with 17 bases in between. The CDR3 loop reads CAAGSGSLSGNTIYF. CDR3 DNA: TGTGCCGCGGGGTCTGGGTCACTCTCTGGAAACACCATATATTTT.

The chain carries TRBV28 and TRBJ1-5; D is uncertain. CDR3 length equals 14 residues. Trimming took off 3 bases at V and 1 base at J, with 7 bases between the two ends. Germline loops: CDR1 MDHEN, CDR2 SYDVKM. CDR3 sequence reads: CASSFSPSNQPQHF. The CDR3 bases are TGTGCCAGCAGTTTTTCCCCAAGCAATCAGCCCCAGCATTTT.

V and J are TRBV5-4 and TRBJ2-1, with unresolved D. The V gene's germline CDR1 is SGHNT and CDR2 YYREEE (reference sequence). Trimming removed 0 bases from V and 5 bases from J, with 3 bases in between. The CDR3 extends over 12 amino acids. This CDR3 is CASSLGHNEQFF. The DNA of the CDR3 is TGTGCCAGCAGCTTGGGTCACAATGAGCAGTTCTTC.

V gene TRBV5-8 combines with J gene TRBJ2-2, with 9 bases fitting TRBD1. The germline V gene has CDR1 SGHTS and CDR2 YDEGEE. The CDR3 spans 15 residues. V was clipped by 2 bases and J by 3 bases; unmatched bases: 2. The CDR3 nucleotides are TGTGCCAGCAGCTTAGGGGACAGGGACACCGGGGAGCTGTTTTTT. As protein: CASSLGDRDTGELFF. The entire variable domain, with the rest obtained from reference TRBV5-8 and TRBJ2-2, is as follows: EAGVTQSPTHLIKTRGQQATLRCSPISGHTSVYWYQQALGLGLQFLLWYDEGEERNRGNFPPRFSGRQFPNYSSELNVNALELEDSALYLCASSLGDRDTGELFFGEGSRLTVL.

This chain joins TRBV27 and TRBJ2-2, with a tentative D call TRBD2 (6 bases). CDR3 length equals 15 residues. Germline values: CDR1 MNHEY, CDR2 SMNVEV (reference sequence). The germline V and J ends were trimmed by 5 bases and 0 bases, with 10 bases remaining between them. The chain's CDR3 is CASSLLASNTGELFF. DNA of the CDR3: TGTGCCAGCAGTCTCCTAGCGTCGAACACCGGGGAGCTGTTTTTT.

V usage is TRBV29-1 and J usage is TRBJ1-1; 9 nucleotides agree with TRBD1. V dropped 7 bases and J dropped 4; count of bases not matched to a gene: 4. The CDR3 extends over 12 amino acids. The V gene's germline CDR1 is SQVTM and CDR2 ANQGSEA. The CDR3 is CSAQGASTEAFF. The CDR3, as DNA: TGCAGCGCACAGGGGGCGAGCACTGAAGCTTTCTTT.

This clone was observed a handful of times. The chain recombines TRBV30 with TRBJ2-3; 12 bases line up with TRBD2. The CDR3 has 16 residues. J gave up 5 bases and V 3 bases, and 9 bases lay outside the gene matches. Per the germline V gene, CDR1 is GTSNPN and CDR2 is SVGIG (reference sequence). This chain's CDR3 is CAWSLAGGLGRDTQYF. CDR3 coding DNA: TGTGCCTGGAGCCTAGCGGGAGGGCTAGGTAGAGATACGCAGTATTTT.

This clone has only one observation. The rearrangement links TRBV30 to TRBJ1-6; D ambiguous. Germline CDR1 GTSNPN, CDR2 SVGIG (reference sequence). Deletions cut 0 bases from V and 6 bases from J, with 12 bases between. The CDR3 is made up of 15 amino acids. The CDR3 loop is CAWSVTGSGNSPLHF. CDR3 nucleotides: TGTGCCTGGAGTGTGACGGGGTCGGGTAATTCACCCCTCCACTTT.

The chain carries TRBV2 and TRBJ2-1; 11 bases map to TRBD1. The V and J ends lost 7 bases and 6 bases, in that order; junction bases with no gene match: 8. Germline V gene lookup returns CDR1 SNHLY and CDR2 FYNNEI. This CDR3 has 15 residues. The CDR3 reads CASTGPGQGGNEQFF. The CDR3 coding sequence is TGTGCCAGCACCGGCCCGGGACAGGGGGGCAATGAGCAGTTCTTC.

The CDR3 DNA follows: TGTGCCAGCAGCTTAAACAGGGGGGGCCACGAGCAGTACTTC. The encoded protein is CASSLNRGGHEQYF. This sequence joins TRBV13 and TRBJ2-7; tentative D call: TRBD1 (8 bases). V dropped 2 bases and J dropped 5 bases, with 13 bases sitting between them. Germline CDR1 PRHDT, CDR2 FYEKMQ (reference sequence). This CDR3 region has 14 residues.

The CDR3 spells CASSIAGGNQPQHF. The CDR3 DNA reads TGTGCCAGTAGTATAGCAGGGGGCAATCAGCCCCAGCATTTT. V is TRBV19 and J is TRBJ1-5, with TRBD1 as a possible D gene (6 bases). V lost 1 base to trimming and J lost 2 bases, with 6 bases between them. Germline loops: CDR1 LNHDA, CDR2 SQIVND (reference sequence). The CDR3 runs to 14 residues.

As regards this clone: Other DNA sequences in the sample encode the same CDR3. This chain joins TRBV30 and TRBJ2-7, with unresolved D. The length of the CDR3 is 12 residues. V was pared by 0 bases and J by 4 bases, with 7 bases between. Per the germline V gene, CDR1 is GTSNPN and CDR2 is SVGIG (reference sequence). This chain's CDR3 is CAWSVQSYEQYF. Written as DNA, the CDR3 is TGTGCCTGGAGTGTCCAGAGTTACGAGCAGTACTTC.

The rearrangement joins TRBV18 to TRBJ2-2; 11 positions match TRBD2. CDR1 KGHSH and CDR2 LQKENI come from the germline V gene. V lost 2 bases and J lost 0; bases outside the gene matches: 8. This CDR3 spans 19 amino acids. The CDR3 region has the DNA TGTGCCAGCTCACCAGTTCGACTAGCGGGATCCGCGAACACCGGGGAGCTGTTTTTT. Its translation is CASSPVRLAGSANTGELFF.

The chain links TRBV7-8 to TRBJ2-6, with 7 bases lining up with TRBD1. This CDR3 has 16 amino acids. CDR1 and CDR2 from the germline V gene are SGHVS and FQNEAQ. The junction had 2 bases not matched to a gene; V was cut back by 1 base and J by 2 bases. The CDR3 DNA is TGTGCCAGCAGCTTAGGTCAGGGGGCTGGGGCCAACGTCCTGACTTTC. Translating it yields CASSLGQGAGANVLTF.

This chain joins TRBV11-3 and TRBJ2-2; D unclear. The CDR3 length is 12 residues. CDR1 SGHNT and CDR2 YENEEA come from the germline V gene. The V end lost 5 bases, the J end lost 2 bases, and 3 bases lay between the germline ends. Here the CDR3 DNA reads TGTGCCAGCAGCCAAAACACCGGGGAGCTGTTTTTT. Translation gives CASSQNTGELFF.

The J gene is TRBJ2-4, the V gene TRBV18; 11 positions agree with TRBD1. This CDR3 contains 16 residues. The ends lost 3 bases at V and 7 bases at J; junction bases unmatched: 8. The germline V gene has CDR1 KGHSH and CDR2 LQKENI. CDR3 sequence: CASSPNSGTGGNIQYF. The DNA of the CDR3 is TGTGCCAGCTCACCGAACTCCGGGACAGGGGGGAACATTCAGTACTTC.

This chain connects TRBV18 to TRBJ2-7; the D call may be TRBD1 or TRBD2 (5 bases each). Germline V lookup: CDR1 KGHSH, CDR2 LQKENI. Trimming pared 1 base from V and 0 bases from J, leaving 10 bases between. The CDR3 spans 15 residues. The CDR3 DNA sequence: TGTGCCAGCTCACCACGGGTAGGGACCTCCTACGAGCAGTACTTC. Translation gives CASSPRVGTSYEQYF.

The chain recombines TRBV29-1 with TRBJ2-3; D gene uncertain. The ends were cut back, 6 bases at V and 4 bases at J, with 8 bases in the middle. Germline values: CDR1 SQVTM, CDR2 ANQGSEA. CDR3 length: 11 residues. Here the CDR3 reads CSVLVSDTQYF. The CDR3 DNA is TGCAGCGTCCTCGTGTCAGATACGCAGTATTTT.

The chain couples TRBV11-2 to TRBJ1-2; TRBD1 agrees at 9 bases. Trimming at V came to 3 bases and at J to 8 bases, leaving 22 bases not matched to a gene. CDR1 is SGHAT, CDR2 FQNNGV, per germline. This CDR3 region has 19 residues. The CDR3 region has the DNA TGTGCCAGCAGCTTGAAGAAAACCGGGACAGGGTTTATTTATCGGGGCTACACCTTC. This translates into CASSLKKTGTGFIYRGYTF.